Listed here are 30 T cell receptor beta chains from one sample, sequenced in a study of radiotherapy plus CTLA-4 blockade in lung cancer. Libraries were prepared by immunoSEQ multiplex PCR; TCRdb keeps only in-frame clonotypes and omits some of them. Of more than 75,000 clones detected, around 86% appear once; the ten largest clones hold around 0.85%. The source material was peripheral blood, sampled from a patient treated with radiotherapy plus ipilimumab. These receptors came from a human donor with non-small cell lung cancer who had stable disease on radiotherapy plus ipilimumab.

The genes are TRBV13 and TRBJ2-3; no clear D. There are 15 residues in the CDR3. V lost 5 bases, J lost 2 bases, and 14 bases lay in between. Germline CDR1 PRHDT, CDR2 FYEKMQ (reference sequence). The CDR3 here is CASSPAVVSTDTQYF. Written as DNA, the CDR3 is TGTGCCAGCAGCCCGGCGGTGGTATCCACAGATACGCAGTATTTT.

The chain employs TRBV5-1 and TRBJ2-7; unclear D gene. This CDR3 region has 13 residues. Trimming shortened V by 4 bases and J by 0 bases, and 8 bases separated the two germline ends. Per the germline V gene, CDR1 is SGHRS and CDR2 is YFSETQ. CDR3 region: CASSPLISYEQYF. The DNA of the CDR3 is TGCGCCAGCAGCCCCCTCATCTCCTACGAGCAGTACTTC.

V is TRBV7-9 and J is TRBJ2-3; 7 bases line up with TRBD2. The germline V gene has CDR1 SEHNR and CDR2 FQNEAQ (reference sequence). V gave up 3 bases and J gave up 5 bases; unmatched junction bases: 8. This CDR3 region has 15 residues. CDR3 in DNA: TGTGCCAGCAGCTTGGTGGCGGGAGCAGGAGATACGCAGTATTTT. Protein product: CASSLVAGAGDTQYF.

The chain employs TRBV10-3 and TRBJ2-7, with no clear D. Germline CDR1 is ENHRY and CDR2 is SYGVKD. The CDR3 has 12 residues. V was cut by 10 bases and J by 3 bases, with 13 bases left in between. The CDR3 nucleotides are TGTGCCAACTCCTTGACCGGCTACGAGCAGTACTTC. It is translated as CANSLTGYEQYF.

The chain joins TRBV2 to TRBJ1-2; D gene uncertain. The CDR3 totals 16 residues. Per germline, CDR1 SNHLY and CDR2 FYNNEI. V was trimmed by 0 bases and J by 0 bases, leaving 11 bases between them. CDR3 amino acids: CASSEALGITNYGYTF. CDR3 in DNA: TGTGCCAGCAGTGAAGCGCTTGGGATCACTAACTATGGCTACACCTTC. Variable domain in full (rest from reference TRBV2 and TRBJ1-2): EPEVTQTPSHQVTQMGQEVILRCVPISNHLYFYWYRQILGQKVEFLVSFYNNEISEKSEIFDDQFSVERPDGSNFTLKIRSTKLEDSAMYFCASSEALGITNYGYTFGSGTRLTVV.

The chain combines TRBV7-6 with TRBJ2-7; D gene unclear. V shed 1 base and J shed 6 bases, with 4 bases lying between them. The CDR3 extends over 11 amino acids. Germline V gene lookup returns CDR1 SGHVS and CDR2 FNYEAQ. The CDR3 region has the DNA TGTGCCAGCAGCTTAGGGCCCGAGCAGTACTTC. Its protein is CASSLGPEQYF.

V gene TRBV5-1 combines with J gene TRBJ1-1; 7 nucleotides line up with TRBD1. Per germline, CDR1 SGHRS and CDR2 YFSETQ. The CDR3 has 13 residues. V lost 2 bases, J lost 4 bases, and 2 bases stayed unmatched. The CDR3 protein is CASSFQGVTEAFF. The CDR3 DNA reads TGCGCCAGCAGCTTCCAGGGGGTCACTGAAGCTTTCTTT.

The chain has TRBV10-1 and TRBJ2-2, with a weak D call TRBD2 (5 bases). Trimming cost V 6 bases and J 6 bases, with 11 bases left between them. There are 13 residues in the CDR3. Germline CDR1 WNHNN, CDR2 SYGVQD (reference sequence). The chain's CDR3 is CASSLDSAGELFF. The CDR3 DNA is TGCGCCAGCAGCCTGGACTCGGCCGGGGAGCTGTTTTTT.

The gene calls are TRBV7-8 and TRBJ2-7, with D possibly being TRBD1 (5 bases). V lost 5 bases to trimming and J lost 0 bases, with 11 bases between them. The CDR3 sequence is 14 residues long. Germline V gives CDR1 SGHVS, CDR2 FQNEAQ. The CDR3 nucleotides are TGTGCCAGCAGCCGGAGACAGAGCTCCTACGAGCAGTACTTC. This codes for CASSRRQSSYEQYF.

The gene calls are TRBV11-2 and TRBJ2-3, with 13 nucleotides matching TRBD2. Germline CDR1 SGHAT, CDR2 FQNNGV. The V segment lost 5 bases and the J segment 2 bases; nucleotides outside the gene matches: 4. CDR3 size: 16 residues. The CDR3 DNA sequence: TGTGCCAGCAGCCCGACTAGCGGGGGGTACACAGATACGCAGTATTTT. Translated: CASSPTSGGYTDTQYF. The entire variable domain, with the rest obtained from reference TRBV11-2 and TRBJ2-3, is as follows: EAGVAQSPRYKIIEKRQSVAFWCNPISGHATLYWYQQILGQGPKLLIQFQNNGVVDDSQLPKDRFSAERLKGVDSTLKIQPAKLEDSAVYLCASSPTSGGYTDTQYFGPGTRLTVL.

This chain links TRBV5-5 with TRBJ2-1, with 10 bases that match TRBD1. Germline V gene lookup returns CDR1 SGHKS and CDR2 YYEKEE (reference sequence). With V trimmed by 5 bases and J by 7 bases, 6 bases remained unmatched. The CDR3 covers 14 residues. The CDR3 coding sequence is TGTGCCAGCAGTTCCGGGACAGGGGCGAATGAGCAGTTCTTC. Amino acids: CASSSGTGANEQFF.

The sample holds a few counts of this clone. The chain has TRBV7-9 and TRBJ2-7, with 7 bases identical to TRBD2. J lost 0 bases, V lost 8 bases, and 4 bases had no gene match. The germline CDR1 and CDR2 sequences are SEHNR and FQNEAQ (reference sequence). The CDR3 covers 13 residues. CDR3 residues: CASVGGSSYEQYF. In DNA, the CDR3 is TGTGCCAGCGTGGGAGGGAGCTCCTACGAGCAGTACTTC.

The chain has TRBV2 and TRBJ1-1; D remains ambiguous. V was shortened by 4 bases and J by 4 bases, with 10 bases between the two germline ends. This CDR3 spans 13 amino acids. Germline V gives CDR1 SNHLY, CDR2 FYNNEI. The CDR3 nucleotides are TGTGCCAGCAGTGCGTCCCTTAGCACTGAAGCTTTCTTT. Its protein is CASSASLSTEAFF.

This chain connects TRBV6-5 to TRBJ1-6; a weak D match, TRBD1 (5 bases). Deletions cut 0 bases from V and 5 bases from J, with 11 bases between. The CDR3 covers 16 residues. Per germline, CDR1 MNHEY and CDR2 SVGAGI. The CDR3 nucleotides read TGTGCCAGCAGTTACTCGAGTGGGGCACATAATTCACCCCTCCACTTT. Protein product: CASSYSSGAHNSPLHF.

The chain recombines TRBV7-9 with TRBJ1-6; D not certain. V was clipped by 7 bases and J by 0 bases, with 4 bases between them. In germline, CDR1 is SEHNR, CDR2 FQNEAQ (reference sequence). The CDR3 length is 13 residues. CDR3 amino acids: CASMSSYNSPLHF. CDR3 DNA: TGTGCCAGCATGAGCTCCTATAATTCACCCCTCCACTTT.

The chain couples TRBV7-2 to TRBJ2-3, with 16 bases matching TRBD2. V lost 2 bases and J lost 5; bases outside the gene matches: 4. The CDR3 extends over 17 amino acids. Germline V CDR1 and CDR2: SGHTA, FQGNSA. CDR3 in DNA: TGTGCCAGCAGCTTACCGGGACTAGCGGGGGGGCAAGATACGCAGTATTTT. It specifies CASSLPGLAGGQDTQYF.

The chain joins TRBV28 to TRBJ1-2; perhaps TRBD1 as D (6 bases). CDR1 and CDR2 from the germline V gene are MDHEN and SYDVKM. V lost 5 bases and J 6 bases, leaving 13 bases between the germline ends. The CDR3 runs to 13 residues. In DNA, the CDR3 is TGTGCCAGCAGTATTCGGGGGCTCGATGGCTACACCTTC. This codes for CASSIRGLDGYTF.

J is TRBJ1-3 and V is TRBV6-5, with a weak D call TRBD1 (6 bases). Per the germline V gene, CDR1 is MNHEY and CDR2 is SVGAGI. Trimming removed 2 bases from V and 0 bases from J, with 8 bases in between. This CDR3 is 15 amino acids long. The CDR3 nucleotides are TGTGCCAGCAGTTACGAGGGGGTCTCTGGAAACACCATATATTTT. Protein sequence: CASSYEGVSGNTIYF.

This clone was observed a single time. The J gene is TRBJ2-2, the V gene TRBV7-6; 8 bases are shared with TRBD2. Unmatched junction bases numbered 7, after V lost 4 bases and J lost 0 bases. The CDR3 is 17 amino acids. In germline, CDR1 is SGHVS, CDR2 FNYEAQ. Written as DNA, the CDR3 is TGTGCCAGCAGCTCCATCCAAGCGGGGGCGAACACCGGGGAGCTGTTTTTT. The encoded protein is CASSSIQAGANTGELFF.

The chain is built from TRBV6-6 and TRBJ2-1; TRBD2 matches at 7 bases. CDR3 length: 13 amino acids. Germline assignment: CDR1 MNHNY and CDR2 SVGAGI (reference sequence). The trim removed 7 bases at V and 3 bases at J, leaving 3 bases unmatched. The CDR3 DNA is TGTGCCAGCACCACGGGGGGCTACAATGAGCAGTTCTTC. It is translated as CASTTGGYNEQFF.

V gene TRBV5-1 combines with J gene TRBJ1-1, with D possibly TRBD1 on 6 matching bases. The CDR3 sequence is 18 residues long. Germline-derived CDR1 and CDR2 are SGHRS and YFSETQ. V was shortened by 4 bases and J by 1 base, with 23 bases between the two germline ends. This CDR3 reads CASSLSWGSGAGNTEAFF. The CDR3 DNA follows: TGCGCCAGCAGCCTGAGTTGGGGTTCGGGGGCCGGGAACACTGAAGCTTTCTTT.

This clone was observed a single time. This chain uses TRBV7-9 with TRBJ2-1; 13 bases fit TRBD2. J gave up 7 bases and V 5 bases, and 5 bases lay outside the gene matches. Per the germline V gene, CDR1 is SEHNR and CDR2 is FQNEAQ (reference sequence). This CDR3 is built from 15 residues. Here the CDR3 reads CASSPGTSGENEQFF. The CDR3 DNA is TGTGCCAGCAGCCCCGGGACTAGCGGGGAAAATGAGCAGTTCTTC. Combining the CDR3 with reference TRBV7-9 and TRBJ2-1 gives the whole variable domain DTGVSQNPRHKITKRGQNVTFRCDPISEHNRLYWYRQTLGQGPEFLTYFQNEAQLEKSRLLSDRFSAERPKGSFSTLEIQRTEQGDSAMYLCASSPGTSGENEQFFGPGTRLTVL.

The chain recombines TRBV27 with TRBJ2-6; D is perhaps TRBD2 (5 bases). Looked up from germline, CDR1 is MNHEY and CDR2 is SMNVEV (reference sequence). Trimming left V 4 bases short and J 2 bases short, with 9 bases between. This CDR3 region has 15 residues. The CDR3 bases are TGTGCCAGCAGTTCCCTCGGGGCTGGGGCCAACGTCCTGACTTTC. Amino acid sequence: CASSSLGAGANVLTF.

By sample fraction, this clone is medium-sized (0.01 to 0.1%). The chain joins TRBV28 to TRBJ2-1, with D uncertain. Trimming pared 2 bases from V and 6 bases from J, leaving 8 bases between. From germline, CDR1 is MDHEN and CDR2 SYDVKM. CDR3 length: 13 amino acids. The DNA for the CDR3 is TGTGCCAGCAGTTTAGGGTTAACCAATGAGCAGTTCTTC. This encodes CASSLGLTNEQFF. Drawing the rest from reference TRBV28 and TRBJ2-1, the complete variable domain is DVKVTQSSRYLVKRTGEKVFLECVQDMDHENMFWYRQDPGLGLRLIYFSYDVKMKEKGDIPEGYSVSREKKERFSLILESASTNQTSMYLCASSLGLTNEQFFGPGTRLTVL.

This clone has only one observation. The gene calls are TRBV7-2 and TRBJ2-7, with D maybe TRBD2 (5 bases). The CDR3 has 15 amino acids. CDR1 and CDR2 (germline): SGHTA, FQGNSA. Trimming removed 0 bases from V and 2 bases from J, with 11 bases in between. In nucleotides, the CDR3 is TGTGCCAGCAGCTTAGCGCCTGGGGAGACCTACGAGCAGTACTTC. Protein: CASSLAPGETYEQYF.

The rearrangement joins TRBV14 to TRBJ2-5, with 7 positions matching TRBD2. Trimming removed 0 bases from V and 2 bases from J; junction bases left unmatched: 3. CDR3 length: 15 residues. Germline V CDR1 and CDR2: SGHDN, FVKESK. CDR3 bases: TGTGCCAGCAGCCAAGATGGTAGCGGGCAAGAGACCCAGTACTTC. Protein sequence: CASSQDGSGQETQYF.

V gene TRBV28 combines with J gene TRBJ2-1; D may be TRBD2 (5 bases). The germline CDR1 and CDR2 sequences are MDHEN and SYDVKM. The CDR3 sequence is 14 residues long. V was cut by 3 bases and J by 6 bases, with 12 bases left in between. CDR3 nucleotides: TGTGCCAGCAGTTTCCTCGGGGAACTCAATGAGCAGTTCTTC. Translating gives CASSFLGELNEQFF.

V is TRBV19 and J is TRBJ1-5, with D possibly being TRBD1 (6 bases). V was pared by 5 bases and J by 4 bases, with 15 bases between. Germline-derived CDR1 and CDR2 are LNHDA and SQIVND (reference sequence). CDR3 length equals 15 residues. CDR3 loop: CASSPRDINNQPQHF. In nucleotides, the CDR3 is TGTGCCAGTAGTCCCCGGGACATCAATAATCAGCCCCAGCATTTT.

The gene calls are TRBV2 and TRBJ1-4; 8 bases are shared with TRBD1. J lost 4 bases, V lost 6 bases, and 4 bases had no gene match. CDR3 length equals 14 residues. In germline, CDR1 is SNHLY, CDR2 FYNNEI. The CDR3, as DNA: TGTGCCAGCAGCGGACAGGGAAGTAATGAAAAACTGTTTTTT. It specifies CASSGQGSNEKLFF.

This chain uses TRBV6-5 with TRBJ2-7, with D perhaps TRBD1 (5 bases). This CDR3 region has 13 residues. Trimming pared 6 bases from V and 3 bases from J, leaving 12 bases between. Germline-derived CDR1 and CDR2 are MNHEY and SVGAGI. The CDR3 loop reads CASRLQVGYEQYF. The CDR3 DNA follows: TGTGCCAGCAGATTACAGGTCGGCTACGAGCAGTACTTC.